The 27 T cell receptor beta chains presented below share a single source sample, sequenced in a study of blood T cell repertoires in COVID-19. Clones were sequenced by immunoSEQ multiplex PCR, and TCRdb holds only the in-frame ones, with some missing. The sample lists 150,000 to 200,000 clones; 76% were seen once. Material: PBMCs or T cells enriched from blood (not recorded which). These receptors all stem from a woman between 45 and 60 years old with acute COVID-19.

J is TRBJ1-6 and V is TRBV4-2; a possible D gene is TRBD1 (6 bases). Looked up from germline, CDR1 is LGHNA and CDR2 is YNFKEQ. Deletions cut 0 bases from V and 7 bases from J, with 25 bases between. The CDR3 runs 20 residues. CDR3 loop: CASSQELGAWASSSNSPLHF. CDR3 DNA sequence: TGTGCCAGCAGCCAAGAATTGGGGGCGTGGGCCTCTAGTTCAAATTCACCCCTCCACTTT.

The chain links TRBV28 to TRBJ2-5; 7 bases are shared with TRBD1. The CDR3 has 11 residues. Germline CDR1 and CDR2: MDHEN and SYDVKM. V lost 7 bases, J lost 5 bases, and 1 base stayed unmatched. CDR3 sequence reads: CASNRGETQYF. The CDR3 region has the DNA TGTGCCAGCAACAGGGGCGAGACCCAGTACTTC.

V gene TRBV28 combines with J gene TRBJ1-1, with D maybe TRBD1 (5 bases). This CDR3 region has 12 residues. Germline V gene sequence: CDR1 MDHEN, CDR2 SYDVKM. V dropped 2 bases and J dropped 6 bases, with 7 bases sitting between them. The CDR3: CASSLQGAEAFF. CDR3 coding DNA: TGTGCCAGCAGTTTACAAGGGGCTGAAGCTTTCTTT. The variable domain in full, with the rest retrieved from reference TRBV28 and TRBJ1-1, is DVKVTQSSRYLVKRTGEKVFLECVQDMDHENMFWYRQDPGLGLRLIYFSYDVKMKEKGDIPEGYSVSREKKERFSLILESASTNQTSMYLCASSLQGAEAFFGQGTRLTVV.

The genes are TRBV6-5 and TRBJ2-4, with 9 bases aligning to TRBD1. Germline V gene lookup returns CDR1 MNHEY and CDR2 SVGAGI. V was clipped by 8 bases and J by 6 bases; unmatched bases: 8. The CDR3 is 14 amino acids. This CDR3 reads CASARTGALNIQYF. In DNA form, the CDR3 reads TGTGCCAGCGCCAGGACAGGGGCCCTAAACATTCAGTACTTC.

J is TRBJ2-1 and V is TRBV5-1; D is perhaps TRBD1 (6 bases). The V gene's germline CDR1 is SGHRS and CDR2 YFSETQ. Trimming left V 7 bases short and J 7 bases short, with 18 bases between. The CDR3 covers 14 residues. The CDR3 spells CASGSEQGLNEQFF. In nucleotides, the CDR3 is TGCGCCAGCGGTTCGGAACAGGGATTAAATGAGCAGTTCTTC.

V is TRBV28 and J is TRBJ2-7, with 7 bases matching TRBD1. Per the germline V gene, CDR1 is MDHEN and CDR2 is SYDVKM. The CDR3 covers 14 residues. V lost 7 bases, J lost 5 bases, and 11 bases stayed unmatched. For the CDR3, the DNA is TGTGCCAGCACGGTACGGGACAGAAGTGACGAGCAGTACGTC. Protein product: CASTVRDRSDEQYV.

The V call is TRBV23-1, the J call TRBJ2-7; 7 nucleotides agree with TRBD1. Being an ORF, TRBV23-1 has a function that is uncertain. Trimming took 8 bases from V and 3 from J; bases not matched to a gene: 19. The CDR3 loop spans 17 amino acids. CDR3 sequence reads: CASVGGVSVGGDYEQYV. In DNA, the CDR3 is TGCGCCAGCGTAGGGGGCGTTTCGGTTGGAGGAGACTACGAGCAGTACGTC.

The J gene is TRBJ2-1, the V gene TRBV6-1; 14 nucleotides match TRBD2. Germline V gives CDR1 MNHNS, CDR2 SASEGT. J gave up 9 bases and V 4 bases, and 8 bases lay outside the gene matches. This CDR3 has 16 amino acids. Here the CDR3 DNA reads TGTGCCAGCAGTGTGGCCGGGACTAGCGGGGGTCGTGAGCAGTTCTTC. This gives the protein CASSVAGTSGGREQFF.

The rearrangement links TRBV10-2 to TRBJ2-1, with TRBD1 identical over 9 bases. CDR1 is WSHSY, CDR2 SAAADI, per germline. V was pared by 6 bases and J by 6 bases, with 9 bases of the junction left unmatched. The CDR3 sequence is 15 residues long. The CDR3 nucleotides read TGCGCCAGCAGCCCAGTCGGGACAGGGTTCAATGAGCAGTTCTTC. Encoded protein: CASSPVGTGFNEQFF.

This sequence joins TRBV6-1 and TRBJ2-7, with D maybe TRBD2 (6 bases). Germline values: CDR1 MNHNS, CDR2 SASEGT. The germline V and J ends were trimmed by 2 bases and 2 bases, with 13 bases remaining between them. CDR3 length: 15 amino acids. The CDR3 spells CASSEMLSGAYEQYV. The CDR3, as DNA: TGTGCCAGCAGTGAAATGCTGTCGGGGGCCTACGAGCAGTACGTC.

The CDR3 sequence: CASTLHRASTEAFF. For the CDR3, the DNA is TGTGCCAGCACCTTACACAGGGCGAGCACTGAAGCTTTCTTT. The rearrangement uses TRBV28 and TRBJ1-1; possible D gene TRBD1, 6 bases. The V end was cut by 7 bases, the J end by 4 bases, with 16 bases between. Germline-derived CDR1 and CDR2 are MDHEN and SYDVKM. CDR3 length: 14 residues.

This chain joins TRBV4-2 and TRBJ2-5; 8 bases map to TRBD1. This CDR3 spans 17 amino acids. Trimming at V came to 2 bases and at J to 5 bases, leaving 13 bases not matched to a gene. Germline V gene lookup returns CDR1 LGHNA and CDR2 YNFKEQ. The CDR3 spells CASSQTGGLGAWETQYF. DNA of the CDR3: TGTGCCAGCAGCCAAACAGGGGGTTTGGGGGCTTGGGAGACCCAGTACTTC.

V is TRBV5-1 and J is TRBJ2-1, with D perhaps matching TRBD2 (6 bases). Trimming removed 4 bases from V and 0 bases from J, with 14 bases in between. Germline CDR1 is SGHRS and CDR2 is YFSETQ. The CDR3 consists of 16 residues. CDR3 in DNA: TGCGCCAGCAGCGCCGGGACTTCCTTCTCCTACAATGAGCAGTTCTTC. Translating gives CASSAGTSFSYNEQFF.

The chain is built from TRBV19 and TRBJ1-4, with a weak D call TRBD1 (5 bases). Between the trimmed V and J ends, which lost 5 bases and 6 bases, there was a span of 13 bases. The length of the CDR3 is 14 residues. Per germline, CDR1 LNHDA and CDR2 SQIVND (reference sequence). The CDR3 DNA follows: TGTGCCAGTAGTCCCCGCGGGGGTCATGAAAAACTGTTTTTT. The encoded protein is CASSPRGGHEKLFF.

The genes are TRBV28 and TRBJ2-5, with 8 bases fitting TRBD2. The CDR3 has 14 residues. With 7 bases clipped from V and 10 bases from J, the junction kept 14 bases outside the gene matches. The germline gives CDR1 MDHEN, CDR2 SYDVKM. As DNA, the CDR3 is TGTGCCAGCACGGGGGGGGGTTATCTAGGAGGCCAGTACTTC. Protein: CASTGGGYLGGQYF.

This sequence joins TRBV7-2 and TRBJ1-2; D is unresolved. The V gene's germline CDR1 is SGHTA and CDR2 FQGNSA. Trimming took off 1 base at V and 6 bases at J, with 9 bases between the two ends. The CDR3 consists of 13 residues. CDR3 nucleotide sequence: TGTGCCAGCAGCTTAGTTTCGTTAAATGGCTACACCTTC. The encoded protein is CASSLVSLNGYTF.

This chain uses TRBV2 with TRBJ2-2; weak D call: TRBD2 (7 bases). CDR3 length: 16 residues. Trimming took off 4 bases at V and 4 bases at J, with 16 bases between the two ends. Germline assignment: CDR1 SNHLY and CDR2 FYNNEI. The CDR3 reads CASSGALRGGTGELFF. CDR3 DNA sequence: TGTGCCAGCAGTGGGGCCCTAAGGGGGGGCACCGGGGAGCTGTTTTTT.

This chain uses TRBV24-1 with TRBJ1-2; 9 bases are a match to TRBD1. Germline values: CDR1 KGHDR, CDR2 SFDVKD. Trimming removed 4 bases from V and 6 bases from J; junction bases left unmatched: 11. The CDR3 contains 16 residues. This CDR3 is CATSDLGTGSINGYTF. The CDR3 DNA follows: TGTGCCACCAGTGACCTGGGGACAGGGTCAATCAATGGCTACACCTTC.

The chain links TRBV2 to TRBJ1-2, with D possibly TRBD1 on 5 matching bases. Trimming pared 2 bases from V and 5 bases from J, leaving 15 bases between. The CDR3 loop spans 15 amino acids. Germline lookup yields CDR1 SNHLY and CDR2 FYNNEI. The CDR3 sequence: CASSERDSESYGYTF. The CDR3 coding sequence is TGTGCCAGCAGTGAACGCGACAGTGAGTCTTATGGCTACACCTTC.

This rearrangement joins TRBV19 to TRBJ2-5; 8 nucleotides align to TRBD2. The CDR3 is 20 amino acids. V lost 3 bases, J lost 0 bases, and 18 bases stayed unmatched. The germline V gene encodes CDR1 LNHDA and CDR2 SQIVND (reference sequence). Here the CDR3 reads CASSIRGTRSGSGYQETQYF. Written as DNA, the CDR3 is TGTGCCAGTAGTATTCGGGGGACTAGATCGGGGTCGGGGTACCAAGAGACCCAGTACTTC.

This sequence joins TRBV7-2 and TRBJ1-1; weak D call: TRBD1 (5 bases). Trimming removed 3 bases from V and 3 bases from J, with 8 bases in between. The V gene's germline CDR1 is SGHTA and CDR2 FQGNSA. The CDR3 has 13 residues. The CDR3 DNA reads TGTGCCAGCAGCTTTATCAGGGACACTGAAGCTTTCTTT. It codes for CASSFIRDTEAFF.

This clone was counted a single time. V gene TRBV2 combines with J gene TRBJ2-1; 11 bases align to TRBD2. The V and J ends lost 6 bases and 5 bases, in that order; junction bases with no gene match: 6. The V gene's germline CDR1 is SNHLY and CDR2 FYNNEI. The CDR3 contains 15 residues. CDR3 DNA sequence: TGTGCCAGCAGCGCGCTAGCGGGGGGTAACAATGAGCAGTTCTTC. It codes for CASSALAGGNNEQFF. Full variable domain (missing parts from reference TRBV2 and TRBJ2-1): EPEVTQTPSHQVTQMGQEVILRCVPISNHLYFYWYRQILGQKVEFLVSFYNNEISEKSEIFDDQFSVERPDGSNFTLKIRSTKLEDSAMYFCASSALAGGNNEQFFGPGTRLTVL.

The chain couples TRBV7-8 to TRBJ1-5, with 8 bases fitting TRBD1. Germline assignment: CDR1 SGHVS and CDR2 FQNEAQ. This CDR3 is 14 amino acids long. The trim removed 6 bases at V and 6 bases at J, leaving 7 bases unmatched. The DNA for the CDR3 is TGTGCCAGCAGACCGACAGGGGATGGTCAGCCCCAGCATTTT. Protein: CASRPTGDGQPQHF.

The rearrangement links TRBV7-6 to TRBJ2-3, with D possibly TRBD1 on 6 matching bases. Trimming took off 5 bases at V and 2 bases at J, with 17 bases between the two ends. CDR3 length: 16 amino acids. Looked up from germline, CDR1 is SGHVS and CDR2 is FNYEAQ. Here the CDR3 DNA reads TGTGCCAGCAGCCAGATCCGGGACACCACCACAGATACGCAGTATTTT. Protein product: CASSQIRDTTTDTQYF. Variable domain in full (rest from reference TRBV7-6 and TRBJ2-3): GAGVSQSPRYKVTKRGQDVALRCDPISGHVSLYWYRQALGQGPEFLTYFNYEAQQDKSGLPNDRFSAERPEGSISTLTIQRTEQRDSAMYRCASSQIRDTTTDTQYFGPGTRLTVL.

The rearrangement joins TRBV2 to TRBJ2-1, with TRBD1 matching 7 bases. The CDR3 length is 13 residues. Germline V CDR1 and CDR2: SNHLY, FYNNEI. V was clipped by 5 bases and J by 6 bases; unmatched bases: 4. CDR3 DNA sequence: TGTGCCAGCAGTTACGACAGGGCCAATGAGCAGTTCTTC. It encodes CASSYDRANEQFF.

The genes are TRBV5-1 and TRBJ2-1; 7 nucleotides match TRBD1. Germline V gene sequence: CDR1 SGHRS, CDR2 YFSETQ. This CDR3 contains 14 residues. V trimming: 0 bases; J trimming: 4 bases; junction bases outside the gene matches: 1. Here the CDR3 reads CASSLEQGYNEQFF. CDR3 sequence (DNA): TGCGCCAGCAGCTTGGAACAGGGGTACAATGAGCAGTTCTTC.

This sequence joins TRBV29-1 and TRBJ1-1; unclear D gene. V was cut by 7 bases and J by 1 base, with 19 bases left in between. CDR3 length: 15 amino acids. The germline CDR1 and CDR2 sequences are SQVTM and ANQGSEA. The CDR3 DNA sequence: TGCAGCGCGCGAGGTTTTGGGTCGGAGAACACTGAAGCTTTCTTT. As protein: CSARGFGSENTEAFF. Together with reference TRBV29-1 and TRBJ1-1, the CDR3 gives the full variable domain: SAVISQKPSRDICQRGTSLTIQCQVDSQVTMMFWYRQQPGQSLTLIATANQGSEATYESGFVIDKFPISRPNLTFSTLTVSNMSPEDSSIYLCSARGFGSENTEAFFGQGTRLTVV.